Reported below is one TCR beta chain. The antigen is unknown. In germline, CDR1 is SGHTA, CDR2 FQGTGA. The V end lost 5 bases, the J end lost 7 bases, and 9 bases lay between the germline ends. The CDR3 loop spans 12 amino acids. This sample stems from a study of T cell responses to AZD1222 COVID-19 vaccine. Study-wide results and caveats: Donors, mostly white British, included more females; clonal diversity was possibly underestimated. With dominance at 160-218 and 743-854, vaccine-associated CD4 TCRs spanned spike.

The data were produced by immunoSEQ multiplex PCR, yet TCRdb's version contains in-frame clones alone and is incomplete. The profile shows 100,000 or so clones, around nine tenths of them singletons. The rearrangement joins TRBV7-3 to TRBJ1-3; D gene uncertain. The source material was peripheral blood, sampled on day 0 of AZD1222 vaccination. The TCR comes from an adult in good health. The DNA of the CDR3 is TGTGCCAGCAGCGGCTATGGTAACACCATATATTTT. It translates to CASSGYGNTIYF. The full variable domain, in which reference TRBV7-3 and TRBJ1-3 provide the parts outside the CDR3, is GAGVSQTPSNKVTEKGKYVELRCDPISGHTALYWYRQSLGQGPEFLIYFQGTGAADDSGLPNDRFFAVRPEGSVSTLKIQRTERGDSAVYLCASSGYGNTIYFGEGSWLTVV.